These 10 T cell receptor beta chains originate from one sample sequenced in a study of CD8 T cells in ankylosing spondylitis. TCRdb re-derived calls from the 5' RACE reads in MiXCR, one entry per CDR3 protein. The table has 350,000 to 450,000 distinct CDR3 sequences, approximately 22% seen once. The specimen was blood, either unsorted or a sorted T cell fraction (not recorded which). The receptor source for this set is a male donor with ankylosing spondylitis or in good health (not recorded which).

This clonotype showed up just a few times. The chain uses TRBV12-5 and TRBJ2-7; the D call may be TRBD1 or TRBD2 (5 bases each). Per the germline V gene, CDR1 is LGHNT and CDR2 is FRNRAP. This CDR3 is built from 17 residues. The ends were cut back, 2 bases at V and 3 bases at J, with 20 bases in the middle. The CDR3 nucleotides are TGTGCTAGTGGTTTGTCTCGAGGGGAGCAGGGCTACTACGAGCAGTACTTC. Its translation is CASGLSRGEQGYYEQYF.

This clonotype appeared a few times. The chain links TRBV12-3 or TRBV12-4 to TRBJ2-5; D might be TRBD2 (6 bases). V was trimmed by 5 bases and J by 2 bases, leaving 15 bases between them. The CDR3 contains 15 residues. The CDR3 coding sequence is TGTGCCAGCAGTCCCGCGGGGCATTGGCAAGAGACCCAGTACTTC. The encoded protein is CASSPAGHWQETQYF.

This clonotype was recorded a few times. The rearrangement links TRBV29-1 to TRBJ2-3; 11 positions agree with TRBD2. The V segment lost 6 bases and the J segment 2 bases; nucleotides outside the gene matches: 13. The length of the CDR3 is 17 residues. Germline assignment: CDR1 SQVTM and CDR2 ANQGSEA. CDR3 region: CSVPELAGEYITDTQYF. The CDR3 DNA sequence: TGCAGCGTACCCGAACTAGCGGGGGAATATATCACAGATACGCAGTATTTT.

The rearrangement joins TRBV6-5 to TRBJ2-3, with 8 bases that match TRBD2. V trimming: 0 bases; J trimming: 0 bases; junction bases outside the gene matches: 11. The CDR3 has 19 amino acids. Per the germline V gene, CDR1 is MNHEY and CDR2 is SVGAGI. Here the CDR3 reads CASSYSSAPSGYSTDTQYF. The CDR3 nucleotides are TGTGCCAGCAGTTACTCGTCAGCTCCTAGCGGGTATAGCACAGATACGCAGTATTTT.

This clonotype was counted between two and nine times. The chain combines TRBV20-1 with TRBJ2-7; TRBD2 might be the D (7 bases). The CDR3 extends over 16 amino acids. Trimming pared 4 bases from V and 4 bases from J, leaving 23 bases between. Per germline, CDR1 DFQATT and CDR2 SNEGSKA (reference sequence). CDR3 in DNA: TGCAGTGCTACCCTCCCCTCGGGGGGCCAGATGTACGAGCAGTACTTC. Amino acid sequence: CSATLPSGGQMYEQYF.

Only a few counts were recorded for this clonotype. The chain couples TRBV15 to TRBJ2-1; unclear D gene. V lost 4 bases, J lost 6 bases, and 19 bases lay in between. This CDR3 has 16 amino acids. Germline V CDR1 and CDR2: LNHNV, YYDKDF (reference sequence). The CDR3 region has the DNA TGTGCCACCAGCACCAAGACGGAACCCGCGGTCAATGAGCAGTTCTTC. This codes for CATSTKTEPAVNEQFF.

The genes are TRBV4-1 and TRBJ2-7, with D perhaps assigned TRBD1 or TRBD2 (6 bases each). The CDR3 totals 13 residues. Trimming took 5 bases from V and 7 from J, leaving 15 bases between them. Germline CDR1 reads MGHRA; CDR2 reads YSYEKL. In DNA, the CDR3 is TGCGCCAGCAGCGAAAGGGGGGCGGGAGAGCAGTACTTC. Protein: CASSERGAGEQYF.

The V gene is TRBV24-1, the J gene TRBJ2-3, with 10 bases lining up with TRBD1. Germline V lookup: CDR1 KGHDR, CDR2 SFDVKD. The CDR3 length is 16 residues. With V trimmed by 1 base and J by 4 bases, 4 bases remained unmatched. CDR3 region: CATSDFDRGRSDTQYF. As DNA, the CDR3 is TGTGCCACCAGTGATTTTGACAGGGGGCGATCAGATACGCAGTATTTT.

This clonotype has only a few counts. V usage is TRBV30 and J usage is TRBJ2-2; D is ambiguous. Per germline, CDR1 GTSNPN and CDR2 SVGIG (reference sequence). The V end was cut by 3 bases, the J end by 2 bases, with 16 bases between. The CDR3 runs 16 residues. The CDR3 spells CAWSPDPVANTGELFF. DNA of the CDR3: TGTGCCTGGAGCCCGGACCCTGTCGCTAACACCGGGGAGCTGTTTTTT.

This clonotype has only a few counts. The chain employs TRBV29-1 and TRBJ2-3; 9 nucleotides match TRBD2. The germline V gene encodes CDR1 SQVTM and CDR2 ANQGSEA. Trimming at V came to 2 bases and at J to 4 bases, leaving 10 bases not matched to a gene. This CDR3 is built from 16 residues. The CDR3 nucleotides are TGCAGCGTTGAATTCACGGCCAGCGGGGGGTCAGATACGCAGTATTTT. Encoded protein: CSVEFTASGGSDTQYF.